A selection of T cell receptor beta chains follows, all from one sample in a study of T cells in localized non-small cell lung cancer. Here immunoSEQ multiplex PCR was the method, and the copy in TCRdb shows in-frame clones only, minus some. The sample shows around 40,000 clones, about 85% of them seen only once. The sequencing here drew on peripheral blood, taken before any cancer treatment. The receptors stem from a woman aged 18 to 55 with stage III lung adenocarcinoma. Each CDR3 is given without its conserved first and last residue.

ASSYSGTGNHEQY TRBV6-6
ASSVDEGAPTRHYGYT TRBV9
ASSVGEGLNTEAF TRBV9
ASSSPPPGQGDGYT TRBV7-3
ASSGNRNEKLF TRBV6-1
ASSPVMNTEAF TRBV7-3
ASSPRGRGNGEQY TRBV19
ASSPGTARDEQF TRBV18
ASSEQRGGGSTDTQY TRBV6-1
ASSLSARGQDGYT TRBV7-3
ASSPYRGQDEKLF TRBV14
ASSIGTSGGQETQY TRBV5-4
ASSPSSGEYNEQF TRBV7-9
ASSWGDNGYT TRBV19